The rows below give T cell receptor beta chains drawn from one sample of a study of PD-L1 blockade in urothelial cancer. TCRdb's copy holds only in-frame clones and misses some; the assay was immunoSEQ multiplex PCR. The profile shows roughly 56,000 clones, 82% of them singletons. The material sequenced was PBMCs, taken around atezolizumab (anti-PD-L1) treatment. The receptor source for this set is a man between 65 and 85 years old with urothelial cancer. The CDR3 runs from the conserved cysteine through the conserved F or W. D genes are given only for firm matches.

d_call	j_call	v_call	cdr3_aa	cdr3_nt
TRBD1	TRBJ2-1	TRBV2	CASSGDRGLNEQFF	TGTGCCAGCAGTGGGGACAGGGGGCTCAATGAGCAGTTCTTC
.	TRBJ2-7	TRBV11-1	CASSPEPGYDEQYF	TGTGCCAGCAGCCCCGAACCAGGGTACGACGAGCAGTACTTC
.	TRBJ1-1	TRBV6-5	CASSNPGGTGEAFF	TGTGCCAGCAGTAACCCGGGGGGGACCGGGGAAGCTTTCTTT
.	TRBJ2-4	TRBV27	CASSQGRGPTKNIQYF	TGTGCCAGCAGTCAGGGGAGAGGGCCGACCAAAAACATTCAGTACTTC
TRBD2	TRBJ2-1	TRBV2	CASSSGLAGVREQFF	TGTGCCAGCAGTTCGGGACTAGCGGGAGTACGGGAGCAGTTCTTC
.	TRBJ2-5	TRBV5-4	CASSFGGGRVSETQYF	TGTGCCAGCAGCTTCGGCGGGGGCAGGGTGAGCGAGACCCAGTACTTC
.	TRBJ1-1	TRBV10-1	CASSESPRGGNTEAFF	TGCGCCAGCAGTGAGTCGCCCCGGGGGGGGAACACTGAAGCTTTCTTT
.	TRBJ2-7	TRBV11-2	CASSSVLSSYEQYF	TGTGCCAGCAGCTCCGTCCTAAGCTCCTACGAGCAGTACTTC
.	TRBJ2-4	TRBV11-2	CASSIVAGKNIQYF	TGTGCCAGCAGCATCGTTGCGGGTAAAAACATTCAGTACTTC
TRBD1	TRBJ1-2	TRBV18	CASSPSTGRLDGYTF	TGTGCCAGCTCACCTTCGACAGGGCGGTTAGATGGCTACACCTTC
.	TRBJ1-1	TRBV5-1	CASSFRIGDTEAFF	TGCGCCAGCAGCTTCAGAATAGGGGACACTGAAGCTTTCTTT